This T cell receptor beta chain was documented in a study of T cell responses to AZD1222 COVID-19 vaccine. General study findings and limits: White British ancestry dominated among donors, who included more females, and clonal diversity was possibly underestimated.

Germline V gives CDR1 SGHDN, CDR2 FVKESK. Trimming stripped 1 base from V and 6 bases from J, with 9 bases between. The length of the CDR3 is 14 residues. For this clone: Its antigen is currently unknown.

TCRdb keeps only in-frame clones here, not all; method: immunoSEQ multiplex PCR. This sample yields roughly 150,000 clones, of which about 92% are seen a single time; around 2.5% belongs to the top ten. Sequenced material: peripheral blood, taken on day 0 of AZD1222 vaccination. The TCR originated in an adult in good health. This chain connects TRBV14 to TRBJ1-4, with D possibly being TRBD1 (5 bases). The CDR3 region is CASSQVQGDEKLFF. CDR3 nucleotides: TGTGCCAGCAGCCAAGTGCAGGGAGATGAAAAACTGTTTTTT.